Each of the 27 T cell receptor beta chains below was sequenced from the same sample in a study of CD4+ T cells in melanoma. Produced via immunoSEQ multiplex PCR; TCRdb's table is partial and in-frame only. The repertoire consists of 90,000 to 130,000 clones, with around 93% occurring once and the leading ten covering roughly 3.5%. The sample consisted of peripheral blood. Every receptor here comes from a human donor with melanoma.

The rearrangement uses TRBV7-9 and TRBJ2-3, with 10 positions matching TRBD2. Trimming cost V 2 bases and J 3 bases; bases outside gene matches: 5. Germline V lookup: CDR1 SEHNR, CDR2 FQNEAQ (reference sequence). The CDR3 spans 16 residues. CDR3 amino acids: CASSLLLAGVTDTQYF. The CDR3 nucleotides read TGTGCCAGCAGCTTACTGCTAGCGGGAGTGACAGATACGCAGTATTTT.

This clone was counted once. V usage is TRBV7-3 and J usage is TRBJ2-2; D gene unclear. The germline V and J ends were trimmed by 5 bases and 2 bases, with 6 bases remaining between them. CDR3 length: 13 amino acids. Germline V CDR1 and CDR2: SGHTA, FQGTGA. CDR3 coding DNA: TGTGCCAGCAGCACCCAAAACACCGGGGAGCTGTTTTTT. Encoded protein: CASSTQNTGELFF.

The gene calls are TRBV5-1 and TRBJ2-3; TRBD2 matches 7 bases. This CDR3 contains 14 residues. CDR1 is SGHRS, CDR2 YFSETQ, per germline. V dropped 0 bases and J dropped 7; count of bases not matched to a gene: 5. The DNA for the CDR3 is TGCGCCAGCAGCTTGGAGGGAGGGCTGTATACGCAGTATTTT. It specifies CASSLEGGLYTQYF.

V is TRBV11-3 and J is TRBJ2-5; 13 nucleotides match TRBD2. The junction had 8 bases not matched to a gene; V was cut back by 5 bases and J by 5 bases. CDR3 length: 16 amino acids. The germline gives CDR1 SGHNT, CDR2 YENEEA. This CDR3 reads CASSAGLAGVEETQYF. Here the CDR3 DNA reads TGTGCCAGCAGCGCCGGACTAGCGGGAGTAGAGGAGACCCAGTACTTC.

This clone was observed once. The chain links TRBV7-8 to TRBJ2-7; 9 nucleotides align to TRBD2. Germline V gene sequence: CDR1 SGHVS, CDR2 FQNEAQ. The CDR3 is 14 amino acids. With V trimmed by 5 bases and J by 3 bases, 5 bases remained unmatched. In DNA form, the CDR3 reads TGTGCCAGCAGCCCGACTAGCGGTAACTACGAGCAGTACTTC. This translates into CASSPTSGNYEQYF.

The chain uses TRBV7-2 and TRBJ2-3, with 7 bases that match TRBD2. CDR1 and CDR2 (germline): SGHTA, FQGNSA. The V gene end was trimmed by 5 bases and the J gene end by 3 bases; junction bases not matched to a gene: 8. CDR3 length: 15 amino acids. The CDR3 loop is CASSRVGSGTDTQYF. The CDR3 bases are TGTGCCAGCAGCCGAGTCGGTAGCGGGACAGATACGCAGTATTTT.

This rearrangement joins TRBV5-1 to TRBJ1-1; 7 bases line up with TRBD1. The CDR3 contains 12 residues. V lost 0 bases to trimming and J lost 10 bases; unmatched junction nucleotides: 3. CDR1 SGHRS and CDR2 YFSETQ come from the germline V gene. DNA of the CDR3: TGCGCCAGCAGCTTGGGCCGGGACAGAGCTTTCTTT. As protein: CASSLGRDRAFF.

The rearrangement uses TRBV5-8 and TRBJ1-3; D unclear. The V and J ends lost 5 bases and 0 bases respectively, with 9 bases between them. In germline, CDR1 is SGHTS, CDR2 YDEGEE. The CDR3 runs 14 residues. CDR3 DNA sequence: TGTGCCAGCAGTCGGGGTCTCTCTGGAAACACCATATATTTT. Protein sequence: CASSRGLSGNTIYF.

This chain joins TRBV29-1 and TRBJ2-2; no definite D call. The CDR3 extends over 15 amino acids. Germline V gene sequence: CDR1 SQVTM, CDR2 ANQGSEA. V lost 6 bases and J lost 0, with 14 bases in between. The CDR3 loop is CSVETQPPNTGELFF. CDR3 nucleotides: TGCAGCGTCGAAACACAACCTCCGAACACCGGGGAGCTGTTTTTT.

This rearrangement joins TRBV30 to TRBJ2-5; 11 bases align to TRBD2. The CDR3 is 14 amino acids. CDR1 and CDR2 from the germline V gene are GTSNPN and SVGIG (reference sequence). The J segment lost 0 bases and the V segment lost 8 bases, leaving 5 bases of the junction unmatched. The CDR3 reads CALRLAGYQETQYF. For the CDR3, the DNA is TGTGCCCTAAGACTAGCGGGGTACCAAGAGACCCAGTACTTC.

This clone was seen only a few times. This chain links TRBV4-2 with TRBJ2-2; D call uncertain. V lost 0 bases to trimming and J lost 4 bases, with 9 bases between them. CDR3 length: 15 amino acids. Germline values: CDR1 LGHNA, CDR2 YNFKEQ. CDR3 region: CASSQDEAGTGELFF. The DNA for the CDR3 is TGTGCCAGCAGCCAAGACGAGGCTGGCACCGGGGAGCTGTTTTTT.

The chain uses TRBV19 and TRBJ2-7; D not resolved. Germline CDR1 reads LNHDA; CDR2 reads SQIVND (reference sequence). The V end was cut by 6 bases, the J end by 0 bases, with 15 bases between. There are 15 residues in the CDR3. CDR3 in amino acids: CASRPDFYASYEQYF. For the CDR3, the DNA is TGTGCCAGTAGGCCCGATTTCTATGCCTCCTACGAGCAGTACTTC. Full variable domain (outside the CDR3, taken from reference TRBV19 and TRBJ2-7): DGGITQSPKYLFRKEGQNVTLSCEQNLNHDAMYWYRQDPGQGLRLIYYSQIVNDFQKGDIAEGYSVSREKKESFPLTVTSAQKNPTAFYLCASRPDFYASYEQYFGPGTRLTVT.

The chain is built from TRBV5-6 and TRBJ2-1; D is uncertain. The germline CDR1 and CDR2 sequences are SGHDT and YYEEEE. CDR3 size: 16 residues. V lost 4 bases, J lost 0 bases, and 14 bases lay in between. Here the CDR3 reads CASSAWIGSSYNEQFF. The CDR3 DNA reads as TGTGCCAGCAGCGCCTGGATCGGTTCCTCCTACAATGAGCAGTTCTTC. The full variable domain, with the rest looked up from reference TRBV5-6 and TRBJ2-1, is DAGVTQSPTHLIKTRGQQVTLRCSPKSGHDTVSWYQQALGQGPQFIFQYYEEEERQRGNFPDRFSGHQFPNYSSELNVNALLLGDSALYLCASSAWIGSSYNEQFFGPGTRLTVL.

The chain links TRBV10-1 to TRBJ1-5, with D possibly TRBD1 on 5 matching bases. This CDR3 is 18 amino acids long. V lost 7 bases and J lost 2, with 24 bases in between. Per the germline V gene, CDR1 is WNHNN and CDR2 is SYGVQD (reference sequence). CDR3 nucleotide sequence: TGCGCCAGCAAACGACAGACCCCTTTTGGATCGGGCAATCAGCCCCAGCATTTT. Amino acid sequence: CASKRQTPFGSGNQPQHF.

The chain carries TRBV19 and TRBJ1-1; TRBD1 is a possible D gene (5 bases). Between the trimmed V and J ends, which lost 3 bases and 1 base, there was a span of 6 bases. This CDR3 is built from 13 residues. CDR1 is LNHDA, CDR2 SQIVND, per germline (reference sequence). CDR3 DNA: TGTGCCAGTAGTATGCAGGGGAACACTGAAGCTTTCTTT. As protein: CASSMQGNTEAFF.

The genes are TRBV6-5 and TRBJ2-2; no definite D call. This CDR3 contains 13 residues. Germline CDR1 and CDR2: MNHEY and SVGAGI. V shed 6 bases and J shed 3 bases, with 8 bases lying between them. The CDR3 region is CASRRDYTGELFF. The CDR3 DNA reads TGTGCCAGCAGGAGAGACTACACCGGGGAGCTGTTTTTT.

V and J are TRBV5-1 and TRBJ2-1; TRBD1 matches 8 bases. The length of the CDR3 is 14 residues. CDR1 is SGHRS and CDR2 is YFSETQ in the germline V gene. With V trimmed by 3 bases and J by 7 bases, 6 bases remained unmatched. The CDR3 nucleotides are TGCGCCAGCAGCTCACAGCAGGGGGCTAATGAGCAGTTCTTC. Its translation is CASSSQQGANEQFF. The variable domain in full, completed from reference TRBV5-1 and TRBJ2-1, reads KAGVTQTPRYLIKTRGQQVTLSCSPISGHRSVSWYQQTPGQGLQFLFEYFSETQRNKGNFPGRFSGRQFSNSRSEMNVSTLELGDSALYLCASSSQQGANEQFFGPGTRLTVL.

The chain has TRBV30 and TRBJ1-5, with TRBD1 matching 8 bases. Germline assignment: CDR1 GTSNPN and CDR2 SVGIG (reference sequence). This CDR3 is built from 15 residues. Trimming cost V 2 bases and J 1 base; bases outside gene matches: 4. The chain's CDR3 is CAWSWTGISNQPQHF. In DNA form, the CDR3 reads TGTGCCTGGAGTTGGACAGGGATAAGCAATCAGCCCCAGCATTTT.

This rearrangement joins TRBV28 to TRBJ2-2; no reliable D call. The CDR3 consists of 15 residues. V lost 3 bases and J 1 base, leaving 9 bases between the germline ends. The germline gives CDR1 MDHEN, CDR2 SYDVKM. The CDR3 here is CASSFFGQNTGELFF. In DNA, the CDR3 is TGTGCCAGCAGTTTTTTCGGGCAGAACACCGGGGAGCTGTTTTTT. Full variable domain (outside the CDR3, taken from reference TRBV28 and TRBJ2-2): DVKVTQSSRYLVKRTGEKVFLECVQDMDHENMFWYRQDPGLGLRLIYFSYDVKMKEKGDIPEGYSVSREKKERFSLILESASTNQTSMYLCASSFFGQNTGELFFGEGSRLTVL.

This clone showed up just once. The chain joins TRBV5-1 to TRBJ1-1, with D hard to call. CDR3 length: 13 amino acids. Germline assignment: CDR1 SGHRS and CDR2 YFSETQ. Trimming took off 0 bases at V and 1 base at J, with 4 bases between the two ends. The CDR3 sequence is CASSLERNTEAFF. CDR3 in DNA: TGCGCCAGCAGCTTGGAAAGGAACACTGAAGCTTTCTTT.

The V call is TRBV9, the J call TRBJ2-7, with TRBD2 matching over 10 bases. The V gene end was trimmed by 4 bases and the J gene end by 4 bases; junction bases not matched to a gene: 5. Looked up from germline, CDR1 is SGDLS and CDR2 is YYNGEE. This CDR3 is built from 14 residues. The CDR3 DNA follows: TGTGCCAGCAGCCTAGCGGGAGACTCATACGAGCAGTACTTC. It translates to CASSLAGDSYEQYF.

The chain employs TRBV28 and TRBJ1-4; a weak D match, TRBD1 (5 bases). V was cut by 0 bases and J by 7 bases, with 12 bases left in between. Germline CDR1 and CDR2: MDHEN and SYDVKM. This CDR3 spans 15 amino acids. The CDR3 bases are TGTGCCAGCAGTTTATGGGCAGGGCGGGCTGAAAAACTGTTTTTT. Protein product: CASSLWAGRAEKLFF.

The count of this clone is one. The chain carries TRBV6-5 and TRBJ2-1; a weak D match, TRBD1 (6 bases). Per germline, CDR1 MNHEY and CDR2 SVGAGI. The CDR3 loop spans 13 amino acids. Trimming stripped 5 bases from V and 6 bases from J, with 11 bases between. The CDR3 here is CASSPRGGNEQFF. The CDR3 DNA follows: TGTGCCAGCAGTCCCAGGGGCGGCAATGAGCAGTTCTTC.

This clone occurred once. This sequence joins TRBV19 and TRBJ2-2; no clear D gene. Germline lookup yields CDR1 LNHDA and CDR2 SQIVND (reference sequence). CDR3 length: 13 residues. The ends were cut back, 2 bases at V and 6 bases at J, with 7 bases in the middle. The CDR3 DNA reads as TGTGCCAGTAGTATAAGCGAGCCCGGGGAGCTGTTTTTT. This sequence encodes CASSISEPGELFF.

The chain recombines TRBV2 with TRBJ1-6, with D perhaps matching TRBD1 (6 bases). Germline CDR1 reads SNHLY; CDR2 reads FYNNEI. V shed 7 bases and J shed 12 bases, with 19 bases lying between them. The CDR3 has 14 residues. The CDR3 here is CASTDKTGGLPLHF. CDR3 bases: TGTGCCAGCACGGATAAGACAGGAGGGCTACCCCTCCACTTT.

J is TRBJ1-1 and V is TRBV4-2; 8 nucleotides agree with TRBD1. The CDR3 is made up of 14 amino acids. Germline values: CDR1 LGHNA, CDR2 YNFKEQ. With 5 bases clipped from V and 4 bases from J, the junction kept 6 bases outside the gene matches. In DNA form, the CDR3 reads TGTGCCAGCAGCTTGGTTGACAGGGGCACTGAAGCTTTCTTT. Amino acid sequence: CASSLVDRGTEAFF.

V and J are TRBV6-1 and TRBJ1-1; D is unresolved. Germline lookup yields CDR1 MNHNS and CDR2 SASEGT. V was trimmed by 5 bases and J by 6 bases, leaving 16 bases between them. The CDR3 runs 14 residues. The CDR3 is CASSRLWVSSEAFF. The CDR3 DNA sequence: TGTGCCAGCAGTCGTCTTTGGGTTAGTTCTGAAGCTTTCTTT.